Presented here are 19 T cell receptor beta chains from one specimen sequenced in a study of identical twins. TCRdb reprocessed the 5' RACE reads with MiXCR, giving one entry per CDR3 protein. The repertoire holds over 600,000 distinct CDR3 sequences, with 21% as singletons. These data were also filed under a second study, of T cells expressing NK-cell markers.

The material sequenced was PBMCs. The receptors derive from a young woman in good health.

The CDR3 coding sequence is TGTGCCAGCAGTTTCCCCAGCCTCGGAGAGACCCAGTACTTC. This gives the protein CASSFPSLGETQYF. This chain connects TRBV12-3 or TRBV12-4 to TRBJ2-5; D is unclear. The CDR3 is 14 amino acids. Trimming pared 3 bases from V and 4 bases from J, leaving 12 bases between.

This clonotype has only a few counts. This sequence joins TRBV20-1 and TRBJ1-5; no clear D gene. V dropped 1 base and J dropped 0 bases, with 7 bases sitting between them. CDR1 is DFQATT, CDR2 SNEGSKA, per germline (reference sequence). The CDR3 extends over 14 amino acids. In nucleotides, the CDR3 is TGCAGTGCTAGAGCAGGAAATAGCAATCAGCCCCAGCATTTT. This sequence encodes CSARAGNSNQPQHF.

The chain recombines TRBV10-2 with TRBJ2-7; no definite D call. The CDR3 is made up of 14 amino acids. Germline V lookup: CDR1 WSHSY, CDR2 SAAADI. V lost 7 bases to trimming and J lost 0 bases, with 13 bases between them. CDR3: CASNFNTNSYEQYF. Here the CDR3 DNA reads TGCGCCAGCAACTTTAACACCAACTCCTACGAGCAGTACTTC.

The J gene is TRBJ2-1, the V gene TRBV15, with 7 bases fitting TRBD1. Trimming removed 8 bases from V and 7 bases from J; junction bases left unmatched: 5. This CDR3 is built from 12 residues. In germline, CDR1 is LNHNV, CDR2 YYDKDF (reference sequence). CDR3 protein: CATGTTGNEQFF. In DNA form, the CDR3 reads TGTGCCACCGGAACGACAGGGAATGAGCAGTTCTTC.

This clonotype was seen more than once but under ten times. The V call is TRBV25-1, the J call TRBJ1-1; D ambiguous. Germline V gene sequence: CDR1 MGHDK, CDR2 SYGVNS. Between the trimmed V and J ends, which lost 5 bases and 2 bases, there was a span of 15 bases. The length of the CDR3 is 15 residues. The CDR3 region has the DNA TGTGCCAGCAGTAATCATCGGGCCCTTAACACTGAAGCTTTCTTT. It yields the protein CASSNHRALNTEAFF.

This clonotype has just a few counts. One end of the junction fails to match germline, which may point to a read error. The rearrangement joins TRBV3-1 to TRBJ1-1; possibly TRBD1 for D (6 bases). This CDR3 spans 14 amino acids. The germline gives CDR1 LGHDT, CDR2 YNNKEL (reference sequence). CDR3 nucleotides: TGTGCCAGCAGCAAAGACACAGGGTCGGGTGAAGCTTTCTTT. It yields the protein CASSKDTGSGEAFF. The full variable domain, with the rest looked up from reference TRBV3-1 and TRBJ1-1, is DTAVSQTPKYLVTQMGNDKSIKCEQNLGHDTMYWYKQDSKKFLKIMFSYNNKELIINETVPNRFSPKSPDKAHLNLHINSLELGDSAVYFCASSKDTGSGEAFFGQGTRLTVV.

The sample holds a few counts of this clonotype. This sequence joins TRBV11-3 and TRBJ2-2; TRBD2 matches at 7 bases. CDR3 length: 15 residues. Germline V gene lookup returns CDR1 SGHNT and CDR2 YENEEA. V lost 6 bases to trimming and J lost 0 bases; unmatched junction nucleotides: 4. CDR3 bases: TGTGCCAGCAGTCCGGGGGGTTCGAACACCGGGGAGCTGTTTTTT. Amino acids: CASSPGGSNTGELFF.

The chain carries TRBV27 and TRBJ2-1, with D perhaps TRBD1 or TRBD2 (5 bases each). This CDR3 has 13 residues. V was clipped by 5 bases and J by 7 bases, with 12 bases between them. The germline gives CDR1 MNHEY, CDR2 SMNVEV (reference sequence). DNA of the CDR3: TGTGCCAGCAGTAGGGGACCGAAGAATGAGCAGTTCTTC. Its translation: CASSRGPKNEQFF.

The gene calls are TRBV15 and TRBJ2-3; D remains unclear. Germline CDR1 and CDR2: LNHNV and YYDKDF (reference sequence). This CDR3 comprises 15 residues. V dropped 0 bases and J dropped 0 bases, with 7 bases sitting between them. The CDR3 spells CATSRELASTDTQYF. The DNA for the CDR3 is TGTGCCACCAGCAGAGAATTGGCTAGCACAGATACGCAGTATTTT. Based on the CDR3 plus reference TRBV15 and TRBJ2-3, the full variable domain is DAMVIQNPRYQVTQFGKPVTLSCSQTLNHNVMYWYQQKSSQAPKLLFHYYDKDFNNEADTPDNFQSRRPNTSFCFLDIRSPGLGDTAMYLCATSRELASTDTQYFGPGTRLTVL.

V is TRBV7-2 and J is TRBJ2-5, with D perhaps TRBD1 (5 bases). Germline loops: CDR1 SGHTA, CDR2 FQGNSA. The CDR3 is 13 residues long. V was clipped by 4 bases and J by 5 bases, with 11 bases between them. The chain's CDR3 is CASSSDIGETQYF. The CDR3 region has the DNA TGTGCCAGCAGCTCGGACATCGGGGAGACCCAGTACTTC.

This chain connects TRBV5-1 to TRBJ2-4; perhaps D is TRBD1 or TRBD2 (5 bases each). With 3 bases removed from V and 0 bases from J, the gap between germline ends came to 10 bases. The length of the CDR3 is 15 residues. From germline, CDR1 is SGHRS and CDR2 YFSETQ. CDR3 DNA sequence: TGCGCCAGCAGCTCCGGGGCCATAGCCAAAAACATTCAGTACTTC. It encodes CASSSGAIAKNIQYF.

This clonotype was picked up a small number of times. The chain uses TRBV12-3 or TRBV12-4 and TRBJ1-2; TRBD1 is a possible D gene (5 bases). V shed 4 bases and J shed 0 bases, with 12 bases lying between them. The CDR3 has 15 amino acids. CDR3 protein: CASSWGRLANYGYTF. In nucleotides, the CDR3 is TGTGCCAGCAGTTGGGGACGACTAGCTAACTATGGCTACACCTTC.

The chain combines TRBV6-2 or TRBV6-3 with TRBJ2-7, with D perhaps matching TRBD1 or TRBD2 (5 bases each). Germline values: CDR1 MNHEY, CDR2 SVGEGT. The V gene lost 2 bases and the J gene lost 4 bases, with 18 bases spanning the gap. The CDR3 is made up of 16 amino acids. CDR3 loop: CASSYRGNKGKYEQYF. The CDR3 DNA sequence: TGTGCCAGCAGTTACCGGGGAAACAAGGGGAAATACGAGCAGTACTTC.

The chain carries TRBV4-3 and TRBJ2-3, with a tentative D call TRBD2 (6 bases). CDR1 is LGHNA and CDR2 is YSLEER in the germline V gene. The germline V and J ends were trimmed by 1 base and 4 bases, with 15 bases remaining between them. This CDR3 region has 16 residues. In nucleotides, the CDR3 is TGCGCCAGCAGCCAAGGTCCGGGAGTAGGGGCAGATACGCAGTATTTT. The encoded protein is CASSQGPGVGADTQYF.

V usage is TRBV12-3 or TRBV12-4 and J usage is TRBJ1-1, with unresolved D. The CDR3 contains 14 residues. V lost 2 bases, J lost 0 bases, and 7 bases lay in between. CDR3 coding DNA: TGTGCCAGCAGTTTATGGCAGATGAACACTGAAGCTTTCTTT. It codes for CASSLWQMNTEAFF.

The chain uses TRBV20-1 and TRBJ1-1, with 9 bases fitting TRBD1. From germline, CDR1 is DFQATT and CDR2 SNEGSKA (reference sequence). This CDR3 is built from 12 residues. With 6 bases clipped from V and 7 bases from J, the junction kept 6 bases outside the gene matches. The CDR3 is CSAGWGQGEAFF. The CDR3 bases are TGCAGTGCCGGGTGGGGACAGGGTGAAGCTTTCTTT.

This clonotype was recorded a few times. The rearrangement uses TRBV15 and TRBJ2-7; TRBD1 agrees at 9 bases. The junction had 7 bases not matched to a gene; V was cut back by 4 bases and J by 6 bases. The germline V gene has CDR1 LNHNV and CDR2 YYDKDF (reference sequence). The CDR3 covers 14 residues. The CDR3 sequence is CATSKWTGEAEQYF. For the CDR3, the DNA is TGTGCCACCAGCAAGTGGACAGGGGAGGCCGAGCAGTACTTC.

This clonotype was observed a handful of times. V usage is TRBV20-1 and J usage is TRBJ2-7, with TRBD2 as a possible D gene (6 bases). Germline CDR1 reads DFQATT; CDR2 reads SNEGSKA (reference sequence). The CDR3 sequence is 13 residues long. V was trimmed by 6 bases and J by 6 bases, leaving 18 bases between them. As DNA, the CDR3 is TGCAGTGCCGCCCCCCTCTTGGGGGGCGAGCAGTACTTC. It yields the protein CSAAPLLGGEQYF.

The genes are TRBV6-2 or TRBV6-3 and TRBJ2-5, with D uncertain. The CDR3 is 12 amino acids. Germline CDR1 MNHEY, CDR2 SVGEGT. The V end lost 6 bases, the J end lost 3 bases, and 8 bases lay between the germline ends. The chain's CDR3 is CASSAHEETQYF. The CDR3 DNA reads TGTGCCAGCAGCGCCCACGAAGAGACCCAGTACTTC.